These 31 T cell receptor beta chains originate from one sample sequenced in a study of T cells after yellow fever vaccination. TCRdb called the 5' RACE reads again in MiXCR, with one record for every CDR3 protein. The repertoire consists of about 85,000 distinct CDR3 sequences, with 13% occurring once and the leading ten covering 20% to 25%. The sequenced sample was CD8+ T cells not binding an NS4B(214-222) dextramer, sorted from PBMCs, obtained roughly 20 days after the first yellow fever vaccination. The receptors were gathered from a man in his late teens or twenties who received the YFV17D yellow fever vaccine.

The J gene is TRBJ2-4, the V gene TRBV7-2; D ambiguous. Germline CDR1 SGHTA, CDR2 FQGNSA. Trimming shortened V by 1 base and J by 10 bases, and 11 bases separated the two germline ends. The CDR3 is made up of 13 amino acids. The CDR3 sequence is CASSLGYSRIQYF. CDR3 nucleotides: TGTGCCAGCAGCTTAGGGTACTCCCGTATTCAGTACTTC.

This clonotype was observed a few times. This chain connects TRBV4-1 to TRBJ2-1, with TRBD1 matching 8 bases. The CDR3 has 15 amino acids. Per the germline V gene, CDR1 is MGHRA and CDR2 is YSYEKL. Losses at the gene ends were 2 bases for V and 8 bases for J; bases not matched to a gene: 8. The CDR3 nucleotides read TGCGCCAGCAGCCAATCCAGACAGGGGCGGCATGAGCAGTTCTTC. Its protein is CASSQSRQGRHEQFF.

CDR3 sequence reads: CASSPRGNIAETQYF. The CDR3, as DNA: TGTGCCAGCAGCCCCCGAGGGAACATCGCGGAGACCCAGTACTTC. The chain uses TRBV11-2 and TRBJ2-5; a weak D match, TRBD2 (5 bases). Looked up from germline, CDR1 is SGHAT and CDR2 is FQNNGV. The V gene lost 5 bases and the J gene lost 5 bases, with 18 bases spanning the gap. The CDR3 is 15 residues long.

The gene calls are TRBV5-4 and TRBJ2-1; the match to TRBD2 covers 10 bases. V lost 2 bases and J lost 4; bases outside the gene matches: 3. The CDR3 is 15 amino acids. CDR1 and CDR2 (germline): SGHNT, YYREEE (reference sequence). CDR3 residues: CASSFWTSGYNEQFF. The CDR3 nucleotides are TGTGCCAGCAGCTTCTGGACTAGCGGATACAATGAGCAGTTCTTC.

The chain carries TRBV24-1 and TRBJ2-1, with 13 nucleotides matching TRBD2. CDR1 is KGHDR, CDR2 SFDVKD, per germline. The CDR3 is 16 amino acids. Trimming removed 9 bases from V and 5 bases from J; junction bases left unmatched: 9. This chain's CDR3 is CATAWTSGGQNNEQFF. For the CDR3, the DNA is TGTGCCACCGCCTGGACTAGCGGGGGCCAAAACAATGAGCAGTTCTTC.

The J gene is TRBJ2-3, the V gene TRBV20-1; 11 bases align to TRBD2. Germline V gene lookup returns CDR1 DFQATT and CDR2 SNEGSKA (reference sequence). The J segment lost 5 bases and the V segment lost 3 bases, leaving 10 bases of the junction unmatched. The CDR3 runs to 16 residues. CDR3 coding DNA: TGCAGTGCTAGTGGGGCTAGCGGGGGGTATATAGATACGCAGTATTTT. Residues: CSASGASGGYIDTQYF.

V gene TRBV2 combines with J gene TRBJ2-7; D is perhaps TRBD1 (5 bases). There are 11 residues in the CDR3. The germline gives CDR1 SNHLY, CDR2 FYNNEI. The V and J ends lost 7 bases and 3 bases respectively, with 7 bases between them. CDR3 amino acids: CASIQGYEQYF. The CDR3 DNA follows: TGTGCCAGCATTCAGGGCTACGAGCAGTACTTC.

This clonotype was counted at least ten times. The J gene is TRBJ1-6, the V gene TRBV11-2; possible D gene TRBD1, 5 bases. CDR3 length: 14 residues. Per the germline V gene, CDR1 is SGHAT and CDR2 is FQNNGV. The germline V and J ends were trimmed by 0 bases and 10 bases, with 10 bases remaining between them. The CDR3 DNA reads TGTGCCAGCAGCTTAGACAGGGTTTTCTCACCCCTCCACTTT. The encoded protein is CASSLDRVFSPLHF.

This clonotype appeared a few times. The chain has TRBV6-5 and TRBJ1-3; D ambiguous. CDR1 and CDR2 (germline): MNHEY, SVGAGI. The CDR3 is 14 residues long. Trimming cost V 2 bases and J 2 bases, with 7 bases left between them. CDR3 DNA sequence: TGTGCCAGCAGTTACCTCACAGCTGGAAACACCATATATTTT. It specifies CASSYLTAGNTIYF.

The V and J genes are TRBV18 and TRBJ1-5; tentative D call: TRBD1 (6 bases). The CDR3 is made up of 12 amino acids. The ends were cut back, 6 bases at V and 7 bases at J, with 10 bases in the middle. CDR1 and CDR2 (germline): KGHSH, LQKENI. Written as DNA, the CDR3 is TGTGCCAGCTCCCAAGGGGGGCAGCCCCAGCATTTT. It yields the protein CASSQGGQPQHF.

This clonotype was detected a few times. The chain has TRBV7-9 and TRBJ2-5; no reliable D call. In germline, CDR1 is SEHNR, CDR2 FQNEAQ (reference sequence). Trimming shortened V by 5 bases and J by 0 bases, and 16 bases separated the two germline ends. This CDR3 contains 16 residues. CDR3 DNA: TGTGCCAGCAGCCCCAACCAGACACAGTACCAAGAGACCCAGTACTTC. This gives the protein CASSPNQTQYQETQYF.

This clonotype was recorded a few times. This may be a read error, as it is one base from a much larger clone. The rearrangement uses TRBV30 and TRBJ2-7; D unresolved. With 5 bases removed from V and 5 bases from J, the gap between germline ends came to 10 bases. CDR3 length: 11 residues. Germline V gives CDR1 GTSNPN, CDR2 SVGIG (reference sequence). CDR3 residues: CAWGQSNEQYF. CDR3 nucleotides: TGTGCCTGGGGGCAGTCCAACGAGCAGTACTTC.

The gene calls are TRBV9 and TRBJ1-4, with D unclear. V lost 3 bases to trimming and J lost 7 bases, with 13 bases between them. This CDR3 comprises 14 residues. Germline V gene data show CDR1 as SGDLS and CDR2 as YYNGEE. This chain's CDR3 is CASSDHDLGEKLFF. CDR3 in DNA: TGTGCCAGCAGCGACCACGATTTGGGTGAAAAACTGTTTTTT.

This clonotype turned up a few times. V usage is TRBV3-1 and J usage is TRBJ2-3, with 9 bases lining up with TRBD1. Germline lookup yields CDR1 LGHDT and CDR2 YNNKEL (reference sequence). This CDR3 region has 16 residues. V dropped 5 bases and J dropped 2; count of bases not matched to a gene: 8. Here the CDR3 reads CASSDDRGGYTDTQYF. CDR3 in DNA: TGTGCCAGCAGCGACGACAGGGGGGGATACACAGATACGCAGTATTTT.

This clonotype was seen many times. The chain has TRBV10-3 and TRBJ2-2, with 11 nucleotides matching TRBD2. After removal of 5 bases from V and 7 bases from J, the junction contained 15 bases not matched to a gene. This CDR3 has 18 residues. Germline CDR1 and CDR2: ENHRY and SYGVKD. The CDR3 protein is CAISLHLGTSGRSGELFF. CDR3 DNA sequence: TGTGCCATCAGTTTACACCTCGGGACTAGCGGCCGAAGCGGGGAGCTGTTTTTT.

There are many counts of this clonotype. V and J are TRBV4-1 and TRBJ2-3; 9 bases agree with TRBD1. The CDR3 covers 18 residues. Trimming took 0 bases from V and 4 from J; bases not matched to a gene: 11. Germline-derived CDR1 and CDR2 are MGHRA and YSYEKL. The CDR3 DNA reads as TGCGCCAGCAGCCAAGAAAGAGGGACAGGGTTCCGAGCAGATACGCAGTATTTT. It encodes CASSQERGTGFRADTQYF.

This clonotype was observed a few times. This chain links TRBV6-1 with TRBJ1-5; 7 nucleotides line up with TRBD1. Trimming took 6 bases from V and 6 from J; bases not matched to a gene: 8. The CDR3 length is 14 residues. The V gene's germline CDR1 is MNHNS and CDR2 SASEGT. DNA for the CDR3: TGTGCCAGCAGCTCCGGACAGGACCCTCAGCCCCAGCATTTT. This encodes CASSSGQDPQPQHF.

J is TRBJ2-7 and V is TRBV11-2; D remains unclear. V lost 4 bases to trimming and J lost 4 bases, with 20 bases between them. This CDR3 contains 16 residues. Germline V gene data show CDR1 as SGHAT and CDR2 as FQNNGV. In DNA, the CDR3 is TGTGCCAGCAGCTCCGAGGTTTTCGGGTCCGCATACGAGCAGTACTTC. Translated, it gives CASSSEVFGSAYEQYF.

This clonotype has just a few counts. The chain is built from TRBV12-3 or TRBV12-4 and TRBJ1-6, with no clear D. CDR3 length: 14 residues. V lost 5 bases to trimming and J lost 9 bases, with 14 bases between them. The CDR3: CASSPWVGVSPLHF. Here the CDR3 DNA reads TGTGCCAGCAGTCCGTGGGTTGGGGTTTCACCCCTCCACTTT.

This clonotype was detected a few times. V usage is TRBV4-1 and J usage is TRBJ2-3; 8 bases map to TRBD2. CDR3 length equals 16 residues. The germline V gene has CDR1 MGHRA and CDR2 YSYEKL. Losses at the gene ends were 3 bases for V and 5 bases for J; bases not matched to a gene: 10. The CDR3 coding sequence is TGCGCCAGCAGCCACTTTGAGCGGGGGCGAGAAGATACGCAGTATTTT. This sequence encodes CASSHFERGREDTQYF.

As regards this clonotype: Its ends do not fully match the called genes, so a read error is possible. This chain uses TRBV27 with TRBJ2-2; no clear D gene. The CDR3 has 18 residues. The V gene's germline CDR1 is MNHEY and CDR2 SMNVEV (reference sequence). The CDR3 protein is CAISPTPALTSNTGELFF. The CDR3 DNA reads as TGTGCCATCAGTCCAACTCCCGCGTTGACATCGAACACCGGGGAGCTGTTTTTT.

This clonotype has a handful of counts. This sequence joins TRBV20-1 and TRBJ2-7; D gene uncertain. V lost 0 bases to trimming and J lost 0 bases, with 9 bases between them. This CDR3 has 14 residues. Germline V lookup: CDR1 DFQATT, CDR2 SNEGSKA (reference sequence). In DNA, the CDR3 is TGCAGTGCTAGAGATACTGGGTCCTCCTACGAGCAGTACGTC. Translated: CSARDTGSSYEQYV.

The chain is built from TRBV13 and TRBJ2-5, with 9 bases lining up with TRBD2. Per the germline V gene, CDR1 is PRHDT and CDR2 is FYEKMQ (reference sequence). The CDR3 runs 17 residues. The V segment lost 3 bases and the J segment 3 bases; nucleotides outside the gene matches: 11. Here the CDR3 DNA reads TGTGCCAGCAGCTTCGGTTGGGCGGCTAGCGGGGAAGAGACCCAGTACTTC. It is translated as CASSFGWAASGEETQYF.

In its sample, this clonotype was seen many times. The chain combines TRBV10-3 with TRBJ2-5, with 10 bases aligning to TRBD2. Germline V gives CDR1 ENHRY, CDR2 SYGVKD. The length of the CDR3 is 16 residues. V was pared by 2 bases and J by 5 bases, with 8 bases of the junction left unmatched. CDR3 region: CAISEPAGGPMETQYF. The CDR3 nucleotides are TGTGCCATCAGTGAGCCAGCGGGGGGGCCTATGGAGACCCAGTACTTC.

Written as DNA, the CDR3 is TGTGCCAGTACCAGCGGGGGGGCCGCGGATACGCAGTATTTT. Translating it yields CASTSGGAADTQYF. The chain has TRBV19 and TRBJ2-3; TRBD2 aligns across 10 bases. Germline-derived CDR1 and CDR2 are LNHDA and SQIVND (reference sequence). The J segment lost 6 bases and the V segment lost 7 bases, leaving 7 bases of the junction unmatched. The CDR3 runs 14 residues.

A few counts support this clonotype. J is TRBJ1-6 and V is TRBV4-3; 8 bases agree with TRBD1. The germline V gene has CDR1 LGHNA and CDR2 YSLEER. The CDR3 length is 15 residues. V shed 2 bases, J shed 8 bases, and the junction held 5 bases outside the gene matches. Here the CDR3 DNA reads TGCGCCAGCAGCCAAAAGGACAGGGTGGATTCACCCCTCCACTTT. This encodes CASSQKDRVDSPLHF.

V and J are TRBV11-2 and TRBJ2-6; D possibly corresponds to TRBD1 (6 bases). V lost 4 bases, J lost 0 bases, and 16 bases lay in between. The CDR3 has 18 amino acids. Germline CDR1 and CDR2: SGHAT and FQNNGV. The CDR3 coding sequence is TGTGCCAGCAGCTATCAACTTACAGGGAGCTCTGGGGCCAACGTCCTGACTTTC. Translation: CASSYQLTGSSGANVLTF. Looking up the rest from reference TRBV11-2 and TRBJ2-6 gives the full variable domain: EAGVAQSPRYKIIEKRQSVAFWCNPISGHATLYWYQQILGQGPKLLIQFQNNGVVDDSQLPKDRFSAERLKGVDSTLKIQPAKLEDSAVYLCASSYQLTGSSGANVLTFGAGSRLTVL.

V gene TRBV5-4 combines with J gene TRBJ1-1, with D possibly TRBD1 on 5 matching bases. The germline V gene has CDR1 SGHNT and CDR2 YYREEE (reference sequence). Trimming took 0 bases from V and 4 from J, leaving 10 bases between them. The CDR3 contains 14 residues. CDR3 sequence: CASSLAGPLTEAFF. The CDR3 nucleotides read TGTGCCAGCAGCTTGGCGGGGCCCCTCACTGAAGCTTTCTTT.

This clonotype has more than one count but fewer than ten. The CDR3 region is CASSFGDVAGNEQYV. The CDR3 bases are TGCGCCAGCAGCTTCGGGGACGTGGCTGGAAACGAGCAGTACGTC. The chain joins TRBV5-1 to TRBJ2-7; either TRBD1 or TRBD2 may supply D (5 bases each). The V and J ends lost 2 bases and 5 bases respectively, with 17 bases between them. In germline, CDR1 is SGHRS, CDR2 YFSETQ. The CDR3 is made up of 15 amino acids.

This clonotype was found a few times. The chain carries TRBV9 and TRBJ2-1; perhaps TRBD1 as D (6 bases). This CDR3 has 15 residues. V was trimmed by 4 bases and J by 5 bases, leaving 16 bases between them. Germline V gene sequence: CDR1 SGDLS, CDR2 YYNGEE. CDR3 coding DNA: TGTGCCAGCAGCCGAGGGGCAGGGGCCGACAATGAGCAGTTCTTC. Protein sequence: CASSRGAGADNEQFF.

The sample holds a few counts of this clonotype. The genes are TRBV4-2 and TRBJ1-2; D might be TRBD1 (6 bases). V lost 11 bases and J 3 bases, leaving 13 bases between the germline ends. CDR1 is LGHNA and CDR2 is YNFKEQ in the germline V gene. CDR3 length: 12 amino acids. CDR3 loop: CASQGKDYGYTF. Here the CDR3 DNA reads TGTGCCTCTCAGGGGAAGGACTATGGCTACACCTTC.